Each of the 17 T cell receptor beta chains below was sequenced from the same sample in a study of tumor and adjacent non-tumor tissue in lung cancer (dated by TCRdb to the late 2010s). Library preparation employed multiplex PCR. Sequencing was performed on an Illumina HiSeq 2500. Following protocols modified from ARM-PCR, the researchers constructed TCRbeta libraries through three rounds of nested PCR with primers (Table S4). TCRdb reran the public reads through fastp at Q25 and MiXCR, keeping productive beta chains. Records with the same CDR3 protein are collapsed into one entry carrying the most frequent genes and DNA. In this sample the table shows some 200,000 distinct CDR3 sequences, over 55% of which occur a single time. The ten largest clones add up to approximately 25% of the sample. Bulk unsorted tissue served as the source for RNA extraction, and RNA quality was assessed using a NanoDrop ND-1000 and an Agilent 2100.

The sequenced material came from lung tumor tissue. These receptors all come from a man between 60 and 70 years old with non-small cell lung cancer.

Turning to this clonotype: One junction end disagrees with the germline gene, perhaps due to a read error. The V gene is TRBV11-3, the J gene TRBJ1-1, with no clear D. Germline loops: CDR1 SGHNT, CDR2 YENEEA. The length of the CDR3 is 13 residues. In nucleotides, the CDR3 is TGTACCAGCAGCTCAATCCCGTCCACTGAAGCTATCTTT. This translates into CTSSSIPSTEAIF. Full variable domain (remainder filled in from reference TRBV11-3 and TRBJ1-1): EAGVVQSPRYKIIEKKQPVAFWCNPISGHNTLYWYLQNLGQGPELLIRYENEEAVDDSQLPKDRFSAERLKGVDSTLKIQPAELGDSAVYLCTSSSIPSTEAIFGQGTRLTVV.

As for this clonotype: No conserved phenylalanine or tryptophan is present at the end of the CDR3, so a read error is the likely explanation. V is TRBV11-3 and J is TRBJ2-1; 8 bases are shared with TRBD2. The CDR3 is made up of 15 amino acids. In germline, CDR1 is SGHNT, CDR2 YENEEA. V lost 6 bases to trimming and J lost 7 bases; unmatched junction nucleotides: 11. The CDR3 spells CASSPLGTSGNEQFY. CDR3 bases: TGTGCCAGCAGTCCTCTTGGGACTAGTGGAAATGAGCAGTTCTAC.

Concerning this clonotype: An end of the junction differs from the germline gene, which may be a read error. V usage is TRBV11-1 and J usage is TRBJ2-2, with TRBD2 as a possible D gene (5 bases). The V gene's germline CDR1 is SGHAT and CDR2 FQDESV (reference sequence). The CDR3 extends over 16 amino acids. DNA for the CDR3: TGTGCCAGCAGCTTCTACGGGGTGCGCAGCACCGGGGAGCTGTTTTTC. Translated: CASSFYGVRSTGELFF.

As to this clonotype: This sequence may be a read error, since a much larger clone differs from it by one base. The chain carries TRBV6-1 and TRBJ1-1, with 8 bases identical to TRBD1. Germline lookup yields CDR1 MNHNS and CDR2 SASEGT. There are 15 residues in the CDR3. V lost 6 bases and J lost 5; bases outside the gene matches: 11. CDR3 in amino acids: CASSLIYRGSTEAFF. The CDR3 DNA sequence: TGTGCCAGCAGCTTAATTTACAGGGGGAGTACTGAAGCTTTCTTT.

A note on this clonotype: An end of the junction does not agree with germline; a read error may underlie this. The chain carries TRBV6-5 and TRBJ2-1, with 9 bases lining up with TRBD1. The CDR3 spans 15 residues. CDR1 MNHEY and CDR2 SVGAGI come from the germline V gene. Written as DNA, the CDR3 is TGTACCAGCAATTACTTTCCGGGACAGGGCTATGAGCTGTTCTTC. Translated, it gives CTSNYFPGQGYELFF.

The rearrangement links TRBV12-3 or TRBV12-4 to TRBJ1-4; 8 positions match TRBD1. V lost 4 bases to trimming and J lost 8 bases; unmatched junction nucleotides: 9. The CDR3 consists of 15 residues. The CDR3 here is CASSSCRGRGEKLFF. The CDR3 DNA follows: TGTGCCAGCAGTTCCTGCAGGGGGCGCGGAGAAAAACTGTTTTTT.

Turning to this clonotype: One end of the junction is discordant with germline, which a read error may explain. The V call is TRBV12-3 or TRBV12-4, the J call TRBJ1-4; D may be TRBD1 (5 bases). The CDR3 is 14 residues long. CDR3 DNA: TGTGCCAACAGTTTAGAGGCAGGGTTGGGAAAACTGTTTTTT. Translation: CANSLEAGLGKLFF.

Regarding this clonotype: A much larger clone differs from this one at a single base, so this may be a read error. The gene calls are TRBV20-1 and TRBJ2-2; tentatively, D is TRBD2 (6 bases). Germline values: CDR1 DFQATT, CDR2 SNEGSKA (reference sequence). This CDR3 contains 14 residues. The CDR3 region is CSTSSSLNTGELFF. The CDR3 DNA reads TGCAGTACTAGCTCCAGCCTGAACACCGGGGAGCTGTTTTTT.

This chain links TRBV5-4 with TRBJ2-7, with D unclear. Germline V gives CDR1 SGHNT, CDR2 YYREEE (reference sequence). The CDR3 extends over 13 amino acids. Trimming removed 0 bases at V and 5 bases at J, with 9 bases between. The CDR3 loop is CASSLGIMDEQYF. In DNA, the CDR3 is TGTGCCAGCAGCTTGGGTATCATGGACGAGCAGTACTTC.

This clonotype was counted at least ten times. CDR3 nucleotides: TGCGCCAGCAGCCAAGCAGGGGGTAACTATGGCTACACCTTC. Translation gives CASSQAGGNYGYTF. This chain connects TRBV4-3 to TRBJ1-2; 7 bases agree with TRBD1. V dropped 1 base and J dropped 1; count of bases not matched to a gene: 0. This CDR3 region has 14 residues. The germline CDR1 and CDR2 sequences are LGHNA and YSLEER.

V usage is TRBV10-1 and J usage is TRBJ2-1, with D possibly TRBD1 on 5 matching bases. The V end was cut by 1 base, the J end by 4 bases, with 8 bases between. Germline CDR1 and CDR2: WNHNN and SYGVQD (reference sequence). The CDR3 is 14 amino acids. The CDR3 is CASSEFQGYNEQFF. DNA of the CDR3: TGCGCCAGCAGTGAGTTCCAGGGTTACAATGAGCAGTTCTTC.

The chain has TRBV29-1 and TRBJ2-1; D call uncertain. Looked up from germline, CDR1 is SQVTM and CDR2 is ANQGSEA. The CDR3 has 14 amino acids. V was cut by 6 bases and J by 4 bases, with 16 bases left in between. The CDR3 is CSVPNSRRYNEQFF. The CDR3 nucleotides read TGCAGCGTCCCAAACAGCAGGCGATACAATGAGCAGTTCTTC.

Note on this clonotype: A read error may produce the germline difference seen at one junction end. The V call is TRBV11-2, the J call TRBJ2-4, with D unclear. Germline assignment: CDR1 SGHAT and CDR2 FQNNGV. This CDR3 is 15 amino acids long. CDR3 coding DNA: TGTGTCAGCAGCCTGACGGATGGGAACCCAAACATTCAGTACTTC. This codes for CVSSLTDGNPNIQYF.

Comments on this clonotype: A read error is possible here, since a much larger clone lies one base away. This chain connects TRBV29-1 to TRBJ1-5; the D gene is possibly TRBD1 (5 bases). The DNA end is more similar to TRBJ2-3, so the J call may be wrong. The CDR3 length is 12 residues. Per germline, CDR1 SQVTM and CDR2 ANQGSEA. As DNA, the CDR3 is TGCAGCGGGGGCGGAGAGAATCAGCCCCAGTATTTT. Translating gives CSGGGENQPQYF.

A remark on this clonotype: One junction end does not reproduce the germline sequence, and a read error may be involved. The rearrangement uses TRBV12-3 or TRBV12-4 and TRBJ2-3; D is possibly TRBD2 (6 bases). The CDR3 contains 15 residues. DNA for the CDR3: TGCGCCAGCACTTTAGCGGACTCCCCCACAGATACGCAGTATTTT. Protein product: CASTLADSPTDTQYF.

This clonotype turned up a few times. A much larger clone lies one base from this, so it may be a read error. This chain joins TRBV11-3 and TRBJ1-1; 7 bases map to TRBD1. Germline V gene sequence: CDR1 SGHNT, CDR2 YENEEA. The CDR3 sequence is 14 residues long. Here the CDR3 DNA reads TGTGCCAGCTGCTTAGGGGGCCTGAACACTGAAGCTTTCTTT. Residues: CASCLGGLNTEAFF.

As concerns this clonotype: With a much larger clone just one base away, this may be a read error. This chain joins TRBV10-2 and TRBJ2-5; weak D call: TRBD1 (6 bases). The CDR3 runs 16 residues. Trimming pared 6 bases from V and 5 bases from J, leaving 22 bases between. Germline V gives CDR1 WSHSY, CDR2 SAAADI. CDR3 sequence: CASSPILQGLGETQYF. The CDR3, as DNA: TGCGCCAGCAGCCCAATCCTACAGGGATTGGGCGAGACCCAGTACTTC.